This T cell receptor beta chain was sequenced during a study of blood T cell repertoires in COVID-19. Per the original methods: Estimation of nucleated cell counts relied on the amplification of reference gene primers. Measured with immunoSEQ multiplex PCR; TCRdb has only the in-frame clones, and not every one. Clone size and the V and J calls come from that table; the DNA yielded D and trimming. Of fewer than 200,000 clones in the sample, roughly 75% are singletons; the top ten hold roughly 6.8%. Note on this clone: The sample has other DNA sequences that encode this CDR3 too.

This CDR3 contains 15 residues. Germline-derived CDR1 and CDR2 are SGHRS and YFSETQ. V was pared by 0 bases and J by 3 bases, with 0 bases of the junction left unmatched. Sequencing was done on a sample of peripheral blood. The V gene is TRBV5-1, the J gene TRBJ2-2; 9 bases fit TRBD1. This sequence was found in a man aged 70 or older with active or convalescent COVID-19. CDR3 in DNA: TGCGCCAGCAGCTTGGGACAGGGGGACACCGGGGAGCTGTTTTTT. Residues: CASSLGQGDTGELFF.